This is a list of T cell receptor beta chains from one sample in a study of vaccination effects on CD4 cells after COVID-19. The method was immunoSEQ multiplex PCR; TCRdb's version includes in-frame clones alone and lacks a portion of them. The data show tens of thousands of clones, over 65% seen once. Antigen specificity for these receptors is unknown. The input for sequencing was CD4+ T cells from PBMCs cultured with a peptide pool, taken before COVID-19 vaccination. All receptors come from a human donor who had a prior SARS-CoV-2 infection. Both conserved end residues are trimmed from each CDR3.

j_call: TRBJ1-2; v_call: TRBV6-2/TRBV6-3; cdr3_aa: ASSTPGHWTYGYT
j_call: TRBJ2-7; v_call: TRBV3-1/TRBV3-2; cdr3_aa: ASSQDRDEQY
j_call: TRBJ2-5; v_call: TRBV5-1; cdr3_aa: ASSLQGGGVETQY
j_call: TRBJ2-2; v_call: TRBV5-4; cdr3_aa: ASSRDETGELF
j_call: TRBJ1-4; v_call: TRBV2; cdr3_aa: ATRPYDQSNEKLF
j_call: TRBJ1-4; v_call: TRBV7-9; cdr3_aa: ASSLRQGVNEKLF
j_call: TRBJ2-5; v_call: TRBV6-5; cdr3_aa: ASSFDREETQY
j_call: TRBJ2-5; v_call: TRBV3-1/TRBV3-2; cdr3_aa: ASSHYSETQY
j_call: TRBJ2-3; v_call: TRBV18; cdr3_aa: ASSPQSQGKDTQY
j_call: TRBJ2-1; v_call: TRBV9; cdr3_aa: ASSVSWDIGTYNEQF
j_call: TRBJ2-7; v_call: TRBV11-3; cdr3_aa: ASSFTASSYEQY
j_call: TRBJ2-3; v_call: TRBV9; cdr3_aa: ASSVRFGTDTQY
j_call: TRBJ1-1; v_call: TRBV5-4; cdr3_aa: ASSSAGRRAEAF
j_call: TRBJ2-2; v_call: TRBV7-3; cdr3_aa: ASSLVRSTGELF
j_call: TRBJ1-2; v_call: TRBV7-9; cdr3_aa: ASSLDHGGVTYGYT
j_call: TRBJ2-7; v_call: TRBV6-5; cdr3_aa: ASNAGRSYEQY
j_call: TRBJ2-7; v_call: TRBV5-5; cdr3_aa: ASSRRQGASYEQY
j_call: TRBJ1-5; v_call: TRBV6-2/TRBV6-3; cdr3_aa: ASSYSKGRALRNQPQH
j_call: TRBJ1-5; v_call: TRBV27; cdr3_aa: ASSSGQSRQPQH
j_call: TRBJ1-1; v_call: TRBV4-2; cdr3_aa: ASSQDSGEATEAF
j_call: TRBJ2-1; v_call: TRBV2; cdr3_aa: ASSRSGRRVENEQF
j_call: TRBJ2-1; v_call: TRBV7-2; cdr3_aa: ASSLGQGDSYNEQF
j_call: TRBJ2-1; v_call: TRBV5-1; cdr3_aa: ASSLAGSSYNEQF
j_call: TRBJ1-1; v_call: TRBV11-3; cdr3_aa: ASSDGTVNTEAF
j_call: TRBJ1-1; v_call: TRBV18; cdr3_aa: ASSPNTEAF
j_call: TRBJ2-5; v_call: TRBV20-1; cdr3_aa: SASWSRDAFETQY
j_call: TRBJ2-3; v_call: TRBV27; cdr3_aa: ASSKGLRRGSTDTQY
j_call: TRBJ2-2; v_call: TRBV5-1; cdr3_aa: ASSLVAINTGELF
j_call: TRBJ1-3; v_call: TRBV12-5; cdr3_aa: ASGLRSGNTIY
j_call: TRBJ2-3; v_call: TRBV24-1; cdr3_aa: ATSDYSSSGIVSQY
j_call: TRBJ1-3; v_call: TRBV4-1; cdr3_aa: ASRSGAGNTIY
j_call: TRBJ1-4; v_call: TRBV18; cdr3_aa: ASSLDEKLF
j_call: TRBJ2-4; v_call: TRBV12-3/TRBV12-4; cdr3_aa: ASKQREGNIQY
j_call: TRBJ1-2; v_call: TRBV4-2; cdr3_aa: ASSQDVHIRQGGYGYT
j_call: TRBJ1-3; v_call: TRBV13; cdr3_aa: ASSLVATLNSGNTIY
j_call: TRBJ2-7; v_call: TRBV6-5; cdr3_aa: ASNYSVGQSYEQY
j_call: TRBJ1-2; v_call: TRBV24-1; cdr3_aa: ATSDFGGGYT
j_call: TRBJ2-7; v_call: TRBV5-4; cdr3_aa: ASSLGQGAYEQY
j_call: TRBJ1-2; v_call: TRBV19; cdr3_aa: ASSKERPTGRWHYGYT
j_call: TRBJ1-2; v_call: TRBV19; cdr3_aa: ASSVTRTSYGYT
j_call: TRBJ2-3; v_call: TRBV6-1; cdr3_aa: ASSEGGAGADTQY
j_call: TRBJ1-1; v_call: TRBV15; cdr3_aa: ATSAGPPEAF
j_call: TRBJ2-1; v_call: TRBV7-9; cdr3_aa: ASSLQARNNEQF
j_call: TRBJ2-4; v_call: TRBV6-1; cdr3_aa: ASSEASGNLYIQY
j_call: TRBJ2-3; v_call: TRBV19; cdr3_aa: ASSIAGAGTDTQY
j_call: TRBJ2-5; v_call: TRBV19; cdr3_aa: ASSIEVQETQY
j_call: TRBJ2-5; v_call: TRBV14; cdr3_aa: ASSHPRGLAGAVQETQY
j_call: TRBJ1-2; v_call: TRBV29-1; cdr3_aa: SVDHSGYGYT
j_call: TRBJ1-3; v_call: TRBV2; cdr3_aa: ASGRSHSGNTIY
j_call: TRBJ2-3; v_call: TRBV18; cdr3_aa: ASSTQPNTDTQY
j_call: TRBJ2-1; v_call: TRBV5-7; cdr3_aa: ASSLAQPSYNEQF